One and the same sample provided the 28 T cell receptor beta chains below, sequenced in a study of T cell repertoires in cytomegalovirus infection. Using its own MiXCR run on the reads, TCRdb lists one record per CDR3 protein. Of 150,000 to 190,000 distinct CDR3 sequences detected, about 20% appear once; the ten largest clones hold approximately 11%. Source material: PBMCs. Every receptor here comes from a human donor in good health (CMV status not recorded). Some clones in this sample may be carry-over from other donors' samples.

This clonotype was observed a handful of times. Here the CDR3 reads CASSDRVVGLNEQFF. CDR3 bases: TGTGCCAGCAGTGATAGGGTGGTGGGCCTTAATGAGCAGTTCTTC. The chain uses TRBV6-1 and TRBJ2-1; D not certain. Germline CDR1 reads MNHNS; CDR2 reads SASEGT. The CDR3 has 15 residues. V dropped 3 bases and J dropped 7 bases, with 16 bases sitting between them.

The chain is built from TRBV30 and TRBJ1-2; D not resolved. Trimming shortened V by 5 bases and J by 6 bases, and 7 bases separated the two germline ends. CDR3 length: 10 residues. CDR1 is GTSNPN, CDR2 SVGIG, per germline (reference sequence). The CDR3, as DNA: TGTGCCTGGGATTCAAATGGCTACACCTTC. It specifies CAWDSNGYTF.

The CDR3 here is CASSLTPTGFGSYEQYF. The CDR3 region has the DNA TGCGCCAGCAGCTTAACCCCGACAGGGTTCGGGTCCTACGAGCAGTACTTC. This chain links TRBV5-1 with TRBJ2-7; TRBD1 agrees at 7 bases. The germline gives CDR1 SGHRS, CDR2 YFSETQ. The CDR3 totals 17 residues. J gave up 1 base and V 2 bases, and 12 bases lay outside the gene matches.

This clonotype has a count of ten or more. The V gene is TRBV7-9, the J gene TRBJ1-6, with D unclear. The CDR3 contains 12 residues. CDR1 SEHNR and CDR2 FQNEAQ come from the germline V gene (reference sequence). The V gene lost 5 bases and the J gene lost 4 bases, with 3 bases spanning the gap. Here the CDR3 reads CASSEYNSPLHF. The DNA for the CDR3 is TGTGCCAGCAGCGAGTATAATTCACCCCTCCACTTT.

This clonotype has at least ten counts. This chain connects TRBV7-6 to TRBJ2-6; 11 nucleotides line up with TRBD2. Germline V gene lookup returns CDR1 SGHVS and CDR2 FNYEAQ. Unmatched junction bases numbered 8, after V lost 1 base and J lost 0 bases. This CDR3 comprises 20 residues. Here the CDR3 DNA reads TGTGCCAGCAGCTTAGGACAAAGACTAGCGGGGAACTCTGGGGCCAACGTCCTGACTTTC. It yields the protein CASSLGQRLAGNSGANVLTF.

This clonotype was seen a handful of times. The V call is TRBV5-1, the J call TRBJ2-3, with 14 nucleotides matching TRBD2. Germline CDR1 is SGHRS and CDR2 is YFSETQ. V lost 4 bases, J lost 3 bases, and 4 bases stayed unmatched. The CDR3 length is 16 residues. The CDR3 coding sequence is TGCGCCAGCAGCACCGGACTAGCGGGAGGAACAGATACGCAGTATTTT. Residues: CASSTGLAGGTDTQYF.

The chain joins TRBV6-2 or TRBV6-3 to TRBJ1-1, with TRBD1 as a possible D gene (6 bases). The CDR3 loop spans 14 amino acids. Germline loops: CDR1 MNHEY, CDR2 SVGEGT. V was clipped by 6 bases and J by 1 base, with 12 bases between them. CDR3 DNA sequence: TGTGCCAGCAGCGACAGGTTCGGGAACACTGAAGCTTTCTTT. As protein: CASSDRFGNTEAFF.

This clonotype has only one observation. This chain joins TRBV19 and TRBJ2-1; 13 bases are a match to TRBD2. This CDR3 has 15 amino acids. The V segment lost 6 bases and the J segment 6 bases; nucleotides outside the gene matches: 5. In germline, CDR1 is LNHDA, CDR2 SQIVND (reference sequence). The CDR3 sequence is CASSLTSGRGNEQFF. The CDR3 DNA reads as TGTGCCAGTAGCCTTACTAGCGGGAGGGGCAATGAGCAGTTCTTC.

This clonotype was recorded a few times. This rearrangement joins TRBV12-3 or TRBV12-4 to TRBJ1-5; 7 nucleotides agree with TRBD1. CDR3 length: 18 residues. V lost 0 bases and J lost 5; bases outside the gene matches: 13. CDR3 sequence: CASSLALRTGSTDQPQHF. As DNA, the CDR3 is TGTGCCAGCAGTTTAGCGCTCCGGACAGGTTCGACGGATCAGCCCCAGCATTTT.

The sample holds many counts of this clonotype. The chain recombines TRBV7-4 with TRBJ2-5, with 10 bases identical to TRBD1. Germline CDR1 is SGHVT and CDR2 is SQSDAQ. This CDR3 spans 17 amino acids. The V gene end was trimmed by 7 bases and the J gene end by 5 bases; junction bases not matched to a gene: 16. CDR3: CASTSPLGTGVGETQYF. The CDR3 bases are TGTGCCAGCACCTCTCCCCTCGGGACAGGGGTAGGGGAGACCCAGTACTTC.

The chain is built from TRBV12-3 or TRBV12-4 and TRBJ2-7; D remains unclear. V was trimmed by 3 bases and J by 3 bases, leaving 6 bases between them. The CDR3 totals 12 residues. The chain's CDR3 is CASSFWNYEQYF. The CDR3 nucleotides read TGTGCCAGCAGTTTTTGGAACTACGAGCAGTACTTC.

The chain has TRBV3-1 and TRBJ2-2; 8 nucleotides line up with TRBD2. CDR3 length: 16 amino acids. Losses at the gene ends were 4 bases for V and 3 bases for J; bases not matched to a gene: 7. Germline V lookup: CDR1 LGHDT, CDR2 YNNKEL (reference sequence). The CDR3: CASSPLAGAYTGELFF. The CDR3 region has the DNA TGTGCCAGCAGCCCCCTAGCGGGCGCTTACACCGGGGAGCTGTTTTTT.

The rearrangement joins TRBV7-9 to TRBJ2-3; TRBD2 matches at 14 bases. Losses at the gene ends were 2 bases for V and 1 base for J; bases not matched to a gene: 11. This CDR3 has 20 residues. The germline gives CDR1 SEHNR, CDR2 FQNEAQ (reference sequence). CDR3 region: CASSLKQGTSGSGGTDTQYF. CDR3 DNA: TGTGCCAGCAGCTTAAAACAAGGGACTAGCGGGAGTGGAGGCACAGATACGCAGTATTTT.

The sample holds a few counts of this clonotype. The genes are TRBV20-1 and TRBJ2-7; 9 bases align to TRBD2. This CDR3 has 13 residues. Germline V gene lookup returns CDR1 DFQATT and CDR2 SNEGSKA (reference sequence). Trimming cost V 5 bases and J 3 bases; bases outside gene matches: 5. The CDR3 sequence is CSARGGRVYEQYF. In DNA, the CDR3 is TGCAGTGCTCGAGGCGGGAGGGTCTACGAGCAGTACTTC.

The CDR3 nucleotides read TGTGCCAGCAGCCAAGATACCGCGGCGGGAGGGGAGACCCAGTACTTC. It specifies CASSQDTAAGGETQYF. This chain links TRBV4-2 with TRBJ2-5; 9 nucleotides match TRBD2. J lost 5 bases, V lost 0 bases, and 7 bases had no gene match. CDR1 and CDR2 from the germline V gene are LGHNA and YNFKEQ. The CDR3 contains 16 residues.

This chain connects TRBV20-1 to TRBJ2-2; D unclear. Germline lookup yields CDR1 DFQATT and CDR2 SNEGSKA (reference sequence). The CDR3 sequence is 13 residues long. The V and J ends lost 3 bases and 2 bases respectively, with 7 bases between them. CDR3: CSASGSNTGELFF. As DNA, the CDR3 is TGCAGTGCTAGCGGGTCAAACACCGGGGAGCTGTTTTTT.

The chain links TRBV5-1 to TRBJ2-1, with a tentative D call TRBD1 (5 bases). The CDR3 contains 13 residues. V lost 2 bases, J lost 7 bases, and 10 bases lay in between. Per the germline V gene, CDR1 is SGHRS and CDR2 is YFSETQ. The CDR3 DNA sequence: TGCGCCAGCAGCTTTGACAGACGGAATGAGCAGTTCTTC. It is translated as CASSFDRRNEQFF. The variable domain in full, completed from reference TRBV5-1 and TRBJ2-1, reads KAGVTQTPRYLIKTRGQQVTLSCSPISGHRSVSWYQQTPGQGLQFLFEYFSETQRNKGNFPGRFSGRQFSNSRSEMNVSTLELGDSALYLCASSFDRRNEQFFGPGTRLTVL.

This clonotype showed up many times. This chain's CDR3 is CASSLTSAGEKLFF. CDR3 sequence (DNA): TGTGCCAGCAGTTTAACCAGCGCAGGGGAAAAACTGTTTTTT. V and J are TRBV12-3 or TRBV12-4 and TRBJ1-4, with a possible D match to TRBD1 (5 bases). Trimming stripped 2 bases from V and 8 bases from J, with 12 bases between. The length of the CDR3 is 14 residues.

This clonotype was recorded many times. The CDR3 here is CASSTSGTGVRNQPQHF. The DNA of the CDR3 is TGTGCCAGCAGTACTTCCGGGACAGGGGTAAGAAATCAGCCCCAGCATTTT. The rearrangement uses TRBV6-6 and TRBJ1-5; 10 bases align to TRBD1. CDR3 size: 17 residues. V lost 5 bases and J lost 4; bases outside the gene matches: 11. Germline V gene data show CDR1 as MNHNY and CDR2 as SVGAGI (reference sequence).

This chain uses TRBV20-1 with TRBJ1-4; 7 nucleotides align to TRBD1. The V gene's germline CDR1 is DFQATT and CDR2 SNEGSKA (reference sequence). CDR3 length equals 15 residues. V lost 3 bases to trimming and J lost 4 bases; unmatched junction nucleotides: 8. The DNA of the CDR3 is TGCAGTGCTAGCCTTACGACAGGGTTTAATGAAAAACTGTTTTTT. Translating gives CSASLTTGFNEKLFF.

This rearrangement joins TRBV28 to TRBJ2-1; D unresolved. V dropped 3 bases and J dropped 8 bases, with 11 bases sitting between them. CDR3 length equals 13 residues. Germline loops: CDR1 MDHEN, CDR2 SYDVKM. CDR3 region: CASSLVREDEQFF. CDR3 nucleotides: TGTGCCAGCAGTTTGGTTAGAGAGGATGAGCAGTTCTTC. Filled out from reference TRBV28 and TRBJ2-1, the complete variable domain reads DVKVTQSSRYLVKRTGEKVFLECVQDMDHENMFWYRQDPGLGLRLIYFSYDVKMKEKGDIPEGYSVSREKKERFSLILESASTNQTSMYLCASSLVREDEQFFGPGTRLTVL.

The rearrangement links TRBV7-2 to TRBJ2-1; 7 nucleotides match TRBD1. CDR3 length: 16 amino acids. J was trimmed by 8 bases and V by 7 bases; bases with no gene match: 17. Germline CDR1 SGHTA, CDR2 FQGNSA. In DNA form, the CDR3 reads TGTGCCAGCAAATTGGGTGCTTTAGGCACAGGGGATGAGCAGTTCTTC. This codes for CASKLGALGTGDEQFF.

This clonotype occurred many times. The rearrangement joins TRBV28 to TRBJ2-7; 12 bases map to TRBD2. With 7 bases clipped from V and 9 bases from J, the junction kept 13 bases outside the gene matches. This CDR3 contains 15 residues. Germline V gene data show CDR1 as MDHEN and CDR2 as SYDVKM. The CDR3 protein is CASTSGASGGDSQYF. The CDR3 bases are TGTGCCAGCACCTCAGGGGCTAGCGGGGGGGATTCGCAGTACTTC.

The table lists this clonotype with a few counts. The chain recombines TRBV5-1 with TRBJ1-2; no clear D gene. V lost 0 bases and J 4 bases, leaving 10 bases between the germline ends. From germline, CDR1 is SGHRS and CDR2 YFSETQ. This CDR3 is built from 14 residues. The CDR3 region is CASSLAGVAYGYTF. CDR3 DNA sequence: TGCGCCAGCAGCTTGGCCGGGGTCGCCTATGGCTACACCTTC. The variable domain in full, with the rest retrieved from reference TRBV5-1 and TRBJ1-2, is KAGVTQTPRYLIKTRGQQVTLSCSPISGHRSVSWYQQTPGQGLQFLFEYFSETQRNKGNFPGRFSGRQFSNSRSEMNVSTLELGDSALYLCASSLAGVAYGYTFGSGTRLTVV.

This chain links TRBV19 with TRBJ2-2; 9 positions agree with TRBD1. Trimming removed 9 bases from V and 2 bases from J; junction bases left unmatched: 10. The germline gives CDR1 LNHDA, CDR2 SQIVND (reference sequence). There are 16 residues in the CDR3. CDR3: CASRGTGRSNTGELFF. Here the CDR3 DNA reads TGTGCCAGCCGGGGGACAGGGAGATCTAACACCGGGGAGCTGTTTTTT.

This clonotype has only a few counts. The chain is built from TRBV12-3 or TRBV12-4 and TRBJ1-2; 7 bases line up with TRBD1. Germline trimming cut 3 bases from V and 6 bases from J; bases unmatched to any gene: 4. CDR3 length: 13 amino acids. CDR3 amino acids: CASSFNRGDGYTF. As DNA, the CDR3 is TGTGCCAGCAGTTTCAACAGGGGCGATGGCTACACCTTC.

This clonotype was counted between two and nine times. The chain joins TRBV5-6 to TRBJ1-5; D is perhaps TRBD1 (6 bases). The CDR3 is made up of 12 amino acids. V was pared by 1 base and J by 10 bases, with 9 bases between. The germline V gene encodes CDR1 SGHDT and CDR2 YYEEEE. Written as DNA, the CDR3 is TGTGCCAGCAGCTTGACAGGGAGTCCCCAGCATTTT. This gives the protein CASSLTGSPQHF.

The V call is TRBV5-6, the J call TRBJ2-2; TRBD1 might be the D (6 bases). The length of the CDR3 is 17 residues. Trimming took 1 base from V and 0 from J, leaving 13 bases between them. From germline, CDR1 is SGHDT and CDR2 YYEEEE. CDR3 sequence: CASSLPTGFSNTGELFF. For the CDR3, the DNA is TGTGCCAGCAGCTTGCCCACAGGGTTCTCGAACACCGGGGAGCTGTTTTTT. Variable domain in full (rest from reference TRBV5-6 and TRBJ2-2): DAGVTQSPTHLIKTRGQQVTLRCSPKSGHDTVSWYQQALGQGPQFIFQYYEEEERQRGNFPDRFSGHQFPNYSSELNVNALLLGDSALYLCASSLPTGFSNTGELFFGEGSRLTVL.